The clone carrying this T cell receptor beta chain showed up just a few times. Its antigen is not identified. Germline V gene data show CDR1 as SEHNR and CDR2 as FQNEAQ (reference sequence). V was pared by 4 bases and J by 1 base, with 6 bases of the junction left unmatched. CDR3 length equals 16 residues. This sample is part of a study of early T cells in non-severe SARS-CoV-2 infection. Study-level findings and limits: Anti-spike CD8 specificities were favored by VDJdb matching, whose results missed private and CD4 specificities.

One entry per CDR3 protein results from TCRdb running MiXCR on the 5' RACE reads. Among more than 75,000 distinct CDR3 sequences, over 10% were seen once, and the ten largest hold roughly 6%. This sequence joins TRBV7-9 and TRBJ2-2; TRBD1 matches at 7 bases. The receptor comes from an adult who was a healthcare worker with PCR-confirmed SARS-CoV-2 infection or an uninfected control (not recorded which). Material for sequencing was whole blood. CDR3 DNA sequence: TGTGCCAGCAGCTATGGGACAGAACGGAACACCGGGGAGCTGTTTTTT. This encodes CASSYGTERNTGELFF. Combining the CDR3 with reference TRBV7-9 and TRBJ2-2 gives the whole variable domain DTGVSQNPRHKITKRGQNVTFRCDPISEHNRLYWYRQTLGQGPEFLTYFQNEAQLEKSRLLSDRFSAERPKGSFSTLEIQRTEQGDSAMYLCASSYGTERNTGELFFGEGSRLTVL.